What follows are 29 T cell receptor beta chains derived from one specimen sequenced in a study of control samples from healthy donors and cancer patients. TCRdb's copy holds only in-frame clones and misses some; the assay was immunoSEQ multiplex PCR. The sample yields 120,000 to 150,000 clones, 94% seen once. The sequenced sample was blood. These receptors were collected from a man aged 35 to 55 in good health.

V and J are TRBV10-2 and TRBJ1-1; D gene ambiguous. The CDR3 runs to 13 residues. Germline CDR1 is WSHSY and CDR2 is SAAADI. V dropped 3 bases and J dropped 0 bases, with 5 bases sitting between them. The CDR3 sequence is CASSDEVNTEAFF. Written as DNA, the CDR3 is TGCGCCAGCAGTGATGAAGTGAACACTGAAGCTTTCTTT.

The chain is built from TRBV7-8 and TRBJ2-7, with a possible D match to TRBD2 (5 bases). Trimming removed 5 bases at V and 1 base at J, with 9 bases between. Looked up from germline, CDR1 is SGHVS and CDR2 is FQNEAQ. The CDR3 sequence is 13 residues long. CDR3 nucleotide sequence: TGTGCCAGCAGCCGTCGAGGGTCCTACGAGCAGTACTTC. This encodes CASSRRGSYEQYF.

The chain links TRBV6-1 to TRBJ2-7, with 8 bases that match TRBD1. From germline, CDR1 is MNHNS and CDR2 SASEGT. The V and J ends lost 5 bases and 2 bases, in that order; junction bases with no gene match: 8. The CDR3 sequence is 15 residues long. Here the CDR3 DNA reads TGTGCCAGCAGTTTCGGGACAGGAAGAACCTACGAGCAGTACTTC. Translation: CASSFGTGRTYEQYF.

This chain links TRBV7-9 with TRBJ1-2, with TRBD1 identical over 9 bases. The CDR3 contains 16 residues. Losses at the gene ends were 5 bases for V and 0 bases for J; bases not matched to a gene: 7. Germline lookup yields CDR1 SEHNR and CDR2 FQNEAQ (reference sequence). CDR3 in DNA: TGTGCCAGCAGCCAGTACAGGGGGCAAACTAACTATGGCTACACCTTC. Translated, it gives CASSQYRGQTNYGYTF.

The chain has TRBV24-1 and TRBJ2-6, with D perhaps TRBD1 (5 bases). Germline CDR1 reads KGHDR; CDR2 reads SFDVKD. The CDR3 contains 16 residues. With 2 bases removed from V and 2 bases from J, the gap between germline ends came to 9 bases. The CDR3 sequence is CATSDSGSPGANVLTF. CDR3 DNA sequence: TGTGCCACCAGTGATTCAGGGTCACCTGGGGCCAACGTCCTGACTTTC.

V and J are TRBV7-2 and TRBJ2-1; the D is unclear. This CDR3 contains 11 residues. With 5 bases removed from V and 9 bases from J, the gap between germline ends came to 8 bases. CDR1 is SGHTA and CDR2 is FQGNSA in the germline V gene. The CDR3 bases are TGTGCCAGCAGCCATGGCGGTGAGCAGTTCTTC. It encodes CASSHGGEQFF.

The chain has TRBV9 and TRBJ1-1, with a tentative D call TRBD1 (5 bases). Germline CDR1 SGDLS, CDR2 YYNGEE. This CDR3 contains 14 residues. The V gene lost 4 bases and the J gene lost 1 base, with 11 bases spanning the gap. The chain's CDR3 is CASSSPGPNTEAFF. The CDR3 DNA reads TGTGCCAGCAGCTCACCGGGACCGAACACTGAAGCTTTCTTT.

V gene TRBV5-1 combines with J gene TRBJ1-1; maybe TRBD1 (5 bases). Trimming took 4 bases from V and 5 from J, leaving 18 bases between them. This CDR3 is built from 15 residues. Germline loops: CDR1 SGHRS, CDR2 YFSETQ. CDR3 nucleotides: TGCGCCAGCAGCCCAGGGACGGGCGGAGGGACTGAAGCTTTCTTT. Translation: CASSPGTGGGTEAFF. The full variable domain, rest sourced from reference TRBV5-1 and TRBJ1-1, is KAGVTQTPRYLIKTRGQQVTLSCSPISGHRSVSWYQQTPGQGLQFLFEYFSETQRNKGNFPGRFSGRQFSNSRSEMNVSTLELGDSALYLCASSPGTGGGTEAFFGQGTRLTVV.

This sequence joins TRBV3-1 (or the pseudogene TRBV3-2) and TRBJ2-5; 12 bases are shared with TRBD2. J gave up 5 bases and V 0 bases, and 10 bases lay outside the gene matches. The germline gives CDR1 LGHDT, CDR2 YNNKEL (reference sequence). The CDR3 sequence is 18 residues long. DNA for the CDR3: TGTGCCAGCAGCCAAGAACCGCCTAGACTAGCGGGAGATGAGACCCAGTACTTC. This codes for CASSQEPPRLAGDETQYF.

V is TRBV27 and J is TRBJ1-5; TRBD1 might be the D (6 bases). This CDR3 is built from 14 residues. Looked up from germline, CDR1 is MNHEY and CDR2 is SMNVEV (reference sequence). V was pared by 6 bases and J by 5 bases, with 14 bases between. The CDR3 DNA reads TGTGCCAGCAGATCGTACGCAGGGGATCAGCCCCAGCATTTT. Translating it yields CASRSYAGDQPQHF.

The chain has TRBV5-1 and TRBJ2-2; 9 bases align to TRBD2. Germline assignment: CDR1 SGHRS and CDR2 YFSETQ. J lost 4 bases, V lost 0 bases, and 1 base had no gene match. The CDR3 totals 15 residues. The CDR3 loop is CASSLVSGGTGELFF. The CDR3 region has the DNA TGCGCCAGCAGCTTGGTTAGCGGGGGCACCGGGGAGCTGTTTTTT.

The chain carries TRBV11-2 and TRBJ1-6; D is uncertain. CDR1 and CDR2 from the germline V gene are SGHAT and FQNNGV. Trimming left V 5 bases short and J 7 bases short, with 15 bases between. The CDR3 is 15 residues long. The CDR3 loop reads CASSLTGRGNSPLHF. For the CDR3, the DNA is TGTGCCAGCAGCCTGACGGGCCGAGGGAATTCACCCCTCCACTTT. Variable domain in full (rest from reference TRBV11-2 and TRBJ1-6): EAGVAQSPRYKIIEKRQSVAFWCNPISGHATLYWYQQILGQGPKLLIQFQNNGVVDDSQLPKDRFSAERLKGVDSTLKIQPAKLEDSAVYLCASSLTGRGNSPLHFGNGTRLTVT.

This clone showed up just a few times. CDR3 sequence reads: CAISGQSSMNTEAFF. The CDR3 DNA reads TGTGCCATCAGTGGACAGAGCTCCATGAACACTGAAGCTTTCTTT. The chain couples TRBV10-3 to TRBJ1-1; D may be TRBD1 (5 bases). The germline V and J ends were trimmed by 4 bases and 0 bases, with 12 bases remaining between them. The CDR3 is 15 residues long. CDR1 and CDR2 (germline): ENHRY, SYGVKD.

This clone was recorded once. The chain joins TRBV28 to TRBJ1-1, with D hard to call. The germline CDR1 and CDR2 sequences are MDHEN and SYDVKM. The CDR3 runs to 12 residues. Trimming shortened V by 5 bases and J by 3 bases, and 7 bases separated the two germline ends. CDR3 bases: TGTGCCAGCAGTCAGCGGCACACTGAAGCTTTCTTT. Amino acid sequence: CASSQRHTEAFF.

The CDR3 here is CASRLTLFKWTETYQETQYF. CDR3 DNA sequence: TGTGCAAGTCGCTTAACCCTCTTCAAATGGACAGAGACGTACCAAGAGACCCAGTACTTC. The rearrangement joins TRBV12-2 to TRBJ2-5; the D call in the table, TRBD1, was not verified against the DNA. TRBV12-2 is recorded as a pseudogene. The CDR3 extends over 20 amino acids.

J is TRBJ1-5 and V is TRBV7-6; D not certain. The CDR3 is made up of 13 amino acids. Trimming pared 10 bases from V and 0 bases from J, leaving 10 bases between. Per the germline V gene, CDR1 is SGHVS and CDR2 is FNYEAQ. Here the CDR3 reads CATSDYSNQPQHF. CDR3 DNA: TGTGCCACCTCAGACTATAGCAATCAGCCCCAGCATTTT.

This chain links TRBV6-2 or TRBV6-3 with TRBJ1-1, with D perhaps TRBD1 (6 bases). The CDR3 covers 15 residues. V was pared by 0 bases and J by 5 bases, with 13 bases between. Germline CDR1 and CDR2: MNHEY and SVGEGT. The CDR3 spells CASSYSSGVGTEAFF. For the CDR3, the DNA is TGTGCCAGCAGTTACTCATCAGGGGTAGGGACTGAAGCTTTCTTT.

V usage is TRBV7-2 and J usage is TRBJ1-6; D is undetermined. The V gene lost 5 bases and the J gene lost 10 bases, with 9 bases spanning the gap. This CDR3 is 12 amino acids long. The germline V gene has CDR1 SGHTA and CDR2 FQGNSA. The CDR3 loop reads CASSPEDSPLHF. The CDR3 nucleotides read TGTGCCAGCAGCCCAGAGGACTCACCCCTCCACTTT.

The chain carries TRBV11-3 and TRBJ2-1; D uncertain. The CDR3 totals 13 residues. The germline gives CDR1 SGHNT, CDR2 YENEEA. The ends were cut back, 3 bases at V and 9 bases at J, with 12 bases in the middle. The CDR3 spells CASSFEGGGEQFF. The CDR3 region has the DNA TGTGCCAGCAGCTTCGAAGGTGGTGGTGAGCAGTTCTTC.

The V gene is TRBV4-1, the J gene TRBJ1-2, with TRBD1 as a possible D gene (6 bases). This CDR3 spans 11 amino acids. V lost 6 bases and J lost 5, with 7 bases in between. Germline CDR1 MGHRA, CDR2 YSYEKL. CDR3 nucleotide sequence: TGCGCCAGCAGAGACAGGTATGGCTACACCTTC. Amino acids: CASRDRYGYTF.

This chain links TRBV9 with TRBJ1-2; maybe TRBD1 (6 bases). Germline assignment: CDR1 SGDLS and CDR2 YYNGEE. Deletions cut 3 bases from V and 5 bases from J, with 14 bases between. The CDR3 runs 14 residues. CDR3 coding DNA: TGTGCCAGCAGCGGGGGACAAGGGTTGTATGGCTACACCTTC. The encoded protein is CASSGGQGLYGYTF.

The V call is TRBV19, the J call TRBJ2-1; 9 bases line up with TRBD2. Losses at the gene ends were 8 bases for V and 3 bases for J; bases not matched to a gene: 11. In germline, CDR1 is LNHDA, CDR2 SQIVND (reference sequence). This CDR3 is built from 16 residues. CDR3 in amino acids: CASADELTSGYNEQFF. DNA of the CDR3: TGTGCCAGTGCCGATGAGTTGACTAGCGGCTACAATGAGCAGTTCTTC.

This clone occurred once. The chain uses TRBV9 and TRBJ1-1; a weak D match, TRBD1 (6 bases). V was shortened by 3 bases and J by 0 bases, with 9 bases between the two germline ends. Germline V gene lookup returns CDR1 SGDLS and CDR2 YYNGEE. CDR3 length equals 14 residues. CDR3 region: CASSGGGVNTEAFF. DNA for the CDR3: TGTGCCAGCAGCGGAGGGGGGGTGAACACTGAAGCTTTCTTT.

CDR3 DNA sequence: TGTGCCAGCAGCCGGAGGTCCCCAAGCTCCTACGAGCAGTACTTC. Translating it yields CASSRRSPSSYEQYF. The V call is TRBV3-1 (or the pseudogene TRBV3-2), the J call TRBJ2-7, with TRBD2 as a possible D gene (5 bases). Germline V gene sequence: CDR1 LGHDT, CDR2 YNNKEL (reference sequence). Trimming removed 4 bases at V and 0 bases at J, with 13 bases between. The CDR3 has 15 amino acids.

This sequence joins TRBV5-1 and TRBJ2-1; 9 bases line up with TRBD1. The CDR3 is made up of 14 amino acids. In germline, CDR1 is SGHRS, CDR2 YFSETQ. V dropped 3 bases and J dropped 5; count of bases not matched to a gene: 3. The CDR3 here is CASSSGTGNNEQFF. CDR3 DNA sequence: TGCGCCAGCAGCTCAGGGACAGGGAACAATGAGCAGTTCTTC.

The rearrangement links TRBV24-1 to TRBJ1-2, with 8 bases lining up with TRBD1. The CDR3 has 14 amino acids. Germline trimming cut 2 bases from V and 7 bases from J; bases unmatched to any gene: 5. Germline values: CDR1 KGHDR, CDR2 SFDVKD. In DNA, the CDR3 is TGTGCCACCAGTGATTCGGACAGGGCGGGTGGCTACACCTTC. Its translation is CATSDSDRAGGYTF.

V usage is TRBV28 and J usage is TRBJ1-1, with D hard to call. CDR1 MDHEN and CDR2 SYDVKM come from the germline V gene. CDR3 length equals 13 residues. The ends were cut back, 8 bases at V and 0 bases at J, with 10 bases in the middle. The CDR3 protein is CASSNSMNTEAFF. Here the CDR3 DNA reads TGTGCCAGCTCTAACTCAATGAACACTGAAGCTTTCTTT.

This chain uses TRBV10-2 with TRBJ2-1; D not resolved. V was clipped by 8 bases and J by 5 bases, with 7 bases between them. Germline CDR1 and CDR2: WSHSY and SAAADI. This CDR3 contains 11 residues. The CDR3: CASSPHNEQFF. DNA of the CDR3: TGCGCCAGCTCGCCCCACAATGAGCAGTTCTTC.

The chain links TRBV4-1 to TRBJ1-6; 7 nucleotides line up with TRBD1. The germline V gene has CDR1 MGHRA and CDR2 YSYEKL. V dropped 5 bases and J dropped 6; count of bases not matched to a gene: 4. The CDR3 covers 14 residues. The CDR3 loop reads CASSYRGLNSPLHF. The CDR3 bases are TGCGCCAGCAGCTACAGGGGACTTAATTCACCCCTCCACTTT.